This is a list of T cell receptor beta chains from one sample in a study of blood T cell repertoires in COVID-19. Method: immunoSEQ multiplex PCR; TCRdb's copy keeps in-frame clones and lacks some. Of tens of thousands of clones listed, approximately 87% are singletons. The specimen was peripheral blood. The receptors derive from a human donor in a cohort sampled during active COVID-19. CDR3s include the opening cysteine and the closing phenylalanine or tryptophan. The D gene is left open where the match is weak. The size of a clone is reported for some rows only, either as once, few or many, or as a class for expanded clones.

V gene	D gene	CDR3 length	J gene	clone size	CDR3 protein	CDR3 DNA
TRBV6-1	NA	15	TRBJ1-5	NA	CASSETDRSNQPQHF	TGTGCCAGCAGTGAAACCGACAGAAGCAATCAGCCCCAGCATTTT
TRBV7-9	TRBD1	14	TRBJ2-7	few	CASSSRGQSYEQYF	TGTGCCAGCAGCTCCCGGGGACAGTCCTACGAGCAGTACTTC
TRBV19	NA	14	TRBJ1-6	NA	CATRGGGYNSPLHF	TGTGCCACAAGAGGAGGAGGGTATAATTCACCCCTCCACTTT
TRBV5-1	TRBD1	14	TRBJ2-7	NA	CASSWGQGIYEQYF	TGCGCCAGCAGCTGGGGACAGGGGATATACGAGCAGTACTTC
TRBV14	TRBD2	17	TRBJ2-5	NA	CASSQGLGLAGEETQYF	TGTGCCAGCAGCCAGGGTCTTGGGCTAGCGGGAGAAGAGACCCAGTACTTC
TRBV9	NA	16	TRBJ2-6	NA	CASSTRGQPGANVLTF	TGTGCCAGCAGCACCCGTGGACAGCCTGGGGCCAACGTCCTGACTTTC
TRBV12-3/TRBV12-4	NA	12	TRBJ2-7	NA	CASSLWRYEQYF	TGTGCCAGCAGTTTATGGAGGTACGAGCAGTACTTC
TRBV6-5	TRBD1	15	TRBJ2-3	NA	CASSPGRGSTDTQYF	TGTGCCAGCAGTCCGGGCAGGGGGTCCACAGATACGCAGTATTTT
TRBV1	NA	18	TRBJ2-1	NA	CTSSPRLAGSLRPNEQFF	TGCACCAGCAGCCCCAGACTAGCGGGATCTCTCCGACCCAATGAGCAGTTCTTC
TRBV6-1	NA	14	TRBJ2-7	NA	CASSEAGGSYEQYF	TGTGCCAGCAGTGAAGCAGGGGGCTCCTACGAGCAGTACTTC
TRBV3-1/TRBV3-2	NA	13	TRBJ1-1	NA	CASSRQRGTEAFF	TGTGCCAGCAGCCGACAACGGGGCACTGAAGCTTTCTTT
TRBV9	TRBD1	15	TRBJ2-1	NA	CASSAGGSENNEQFF	TGTGCCAGCAGCGCAGGGGGATCGGAAAACAATGAGCAGTTCTTC
TRBV6-5	NA	12	TRBJ1-1	NA	CASSRGQTEAFF	TGTGCCAGCAGTCGCGGACAGACTGAAGCTTTCTTT
TRBV29-1	TRBD1	11	TRBJ1-1	NA	CSVGQGPEAFF	TGCAGCGTTGGACAGGGGCCTGAAGCTTTCTTT
TRBV27	NA	17	TRBJ2-2	NA	CASSLGAGTRLTGELFF	TGTGCCAGCAGTTTAGGGGCCGGGACAAGGCTCACCGGGGAGCTGTTTTTT
TRBV5-1	NA	15	TRBJ1-5	NA	CASSFRVREEEPQHF	TGCGCCAGCAGCTTCAGGGTAAGGGAGGAGGAGCCCCAGCATTTT
TRBV6-5	TRBD1	15	TRBJ2-2	NA	CASRPTGGNTGELFF	TGTGCCAGCAGACCAACAGGGGGAAACACCGGGGAGCTGTTTTTT
TRBV28	NA	12	TRBJ1-2	NA	CAAGVGVGGYTF	TGTGCCGCAGGGGTGGGGGTGGGTGGCTACACCTTC
TRBV4-1	NA	15	TRBJ2-3	once	CASSQVSAGTDTQYF	TGCGCCAGCAGCCAAGTTAGCGCAGGCACAGATACGCAGTATTTT
TRBV27	NA	13	TRBJ2-5	NA	CATCGLAGETQYF	TGTGCCACCTGTGGGTTAGCCGGGGAGACCCAGTACTTC
TRBV28	NA	13	TRBJ2-3	once	CASSSEETDTQYF	TGTGCCAGCAGTTCTGAAGAGACAGATACGCAGTATTTT
TRBV3-1/TRBV3-2	TRBD1	15	TRBJ1-1	once	CASSTRDSGNTEAFF	TGTGCCAGCAGCACCCGGGACAGCGGGAACACTGAAGCTTTCTTT
TRBV18	TRBD2	15	TRBJ2-3	NA	CASSKREDSTDTQYF	TGTGCCAGCTCAAAGCGGGAGGACTCCACAGATACGCAGTATTTT
TRBV18	TRBD1	16	TRBJ2-3	NA	CASSSRTGRRTDTQYF	TGTGCCAGCTCATCTCGGACAGGGCGACGCACAGATACGCAGTATTTT
TRBV5-6	TRBD1	13	TRBJ2-5	NA	CASSLGQGGTQYF	TGTGCCAGCAGCTTGGGACAGGGGGGAACCCAGTACTTC
TRBV7-2	NA	14	TRBJ2-7	NA	CASSVGGNSYEQYF	TGTGCCAGCAGCGTGGGGGGAAACTCCTACGAGCAGTACTTC
TRBV6-5	TRBD1	14	TRBJ1-1	NA	CASSPGQAWDKAFF	TGTGCCAGCAGTCCCGGACAGGCCTGGGATAAAGCTTTCTTT
TRBV13	NA	11	TRBJ2-1	NA	CASSLFQGQFF	TGTGCCAGCAGCTTGTTCCAGGGGCAGTTCTTC
TRBV5-4	NA	16	TRBJ2-3	NA	CASSSPLLGAADTQYF	TGTGCCAGCAGCTCTCCCCTTTTGGGAGCAGCAGATACGCAGTATTTT
TRBV6-6	NA	13	TRBJ1-2	NA	CASSYDSSYGYTF	TGTGCCAGCAGTTACGACAGCTCCTATGGCTACACCTTC
TRBV28	NA	13	TRBJ1-5	few	CASSFLSNQPQHF	TGTGCCAGCAGTTTCCTTAGCAATCAGCCCCAGCATTTT
TRBV5-1	NA	17	TRBJ1-6	NA	CASSPEQGSSYNSPLHF	TGCGCCAGCAGCCCCGAACAGGGTAGCTCCTATAATTCACCCCTCCACTTT
TRBV4-2	TRBD2	20	TRBJ2-2	NA	CASSQDRESKLAGDTGELFF	TGTGCCAGCAGCCAAGATCGAGAGTCAAAGCTCGCGGGAGACACCGGGGAGCTGTTTTTT
TRBV6-1	NA	12	TRBJ2-3	NA	CASSEDGDTQYF	TGTGCCAGCAGCGAAGACGGAGATACGCAGTATTTT
TRBV7-9	NA	14	TRBJ2-3	NA	CASSLETSTDTQYF	TGTGCCAGCAGCTTAGAGACTTCCACAGATACGCAGTATTTT
TRBV5-6	NA	14	TRBJ1-1	NA	CASSTDPGGTEAFF	TGTGCCAGCAGCACGGACCCGGGGGGCACTGAAGCTTTCTTT
TRBV2	NA	15	TRBJ2-5	NA	CASSPRTPDQETQYF	TGTGCCAGCAGTCCCCGCACACCAGACCAAGAGACCCAGTACTTC
TRBV18	NA	13	TRBJ1-4	NA	CASSPYSGEKLFF	TGTGCCAGCTCACCGTACAGTGGGGAAAAACTGTTTTTT
TRBV6-5	NA	13	TRBJ1-1	NA	CASTNNGATEAFF	TGTGCCAGCACCAATAATGGGGCAACTGAAGCTTTCTTT
TRBV2	NA	14	TRBJ2-1	NA	CASSARALRNEQFF	TGTGCCAGCAGTGCGCGGGCTTTACGCAATGAGCAGTTCTTC
TRBV28	TRBD2	14	TRBJ2-5	NA	CASSYSTSGSPKDF	TGTGCCAGCAGTTACTCGACTAGCGGGAGCCCGAAGGACTTC
TRBV27	TRBD1	15	TRBJ1-2	NA	CASSLYGQGNGGYTF	TGTGCCAGCAGTTTATACGGACAGGGGAATGGCGGCTACACCTTC
TRBV6-4	NA	15	TRBJ2-1	NA	CASSLNRDPINEQFF	TGTGCCAGCAGCCTAAACAGGGATCCGATAAATGAGCAGTTCTTC
TRBV7-2	NA	15	TRBJ2-5	NA	CASSLATLAQETQYF	TGTGCCAGCAGCTTAGCGACCTTAGCACAAGAGACCCAGTACTTC
TRBV29-1	NA	12	TRBJ2-5	NA	CSVVAGQKTQYF	TGCAGCGTTGTTGCTGGGCAGAAGACCCAGTACTTC
TRBV12-3/TRBV12-4	TRBD1	12	TRBJ2-7	NA	CASTRDSSEQYF	TGTGCCAGCACCCGGGACAGCAGCGAGCAGTACTTC
TRBV4-1	NA	14	TRBJ2-5	NA	CASSQQWTEETQYF	TGCGCCAGCAGCCAACAATGGACTGAAGAGACCCAGTACTTC
TRBV9	NA	14	TRBJ1-4	NA	CASSVGPTNEKLFF	TGTGCCAGCAGCGTAGGGCCAACTAATGAAAAACTGTTTTTT
TRBV5-5	NA	15	TRBJ1-1	NA	CASSHPFEGGTEAFF	TGTGCCAGCAGCCATCCTTTTGAAGGAGGCACTGAAGCTTTCTTT